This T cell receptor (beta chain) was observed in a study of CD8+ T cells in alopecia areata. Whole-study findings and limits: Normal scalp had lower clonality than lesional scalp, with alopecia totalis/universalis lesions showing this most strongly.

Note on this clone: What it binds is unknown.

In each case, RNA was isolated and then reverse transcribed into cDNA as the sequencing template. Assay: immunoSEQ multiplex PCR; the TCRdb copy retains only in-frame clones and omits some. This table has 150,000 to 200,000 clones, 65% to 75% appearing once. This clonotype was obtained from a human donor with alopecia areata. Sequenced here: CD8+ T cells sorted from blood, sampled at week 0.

The chain's CDR3 is CASSGRATDTQYF. CDR3 nucleotides: TGTGCCAGCAGCGGCAGGGCGACAGATACGCAGTATTTT. The chain employs TRBV7-9 and TRBJ2-3, with D possibly matching TRBD1 (5 bases). Trimming removed 5 bases at V and 3 bases at J, with 9 bases between. The CDR3 totals 13 residues. CDR1 SEHNR and CDR2 FQNEAQ come from the germline V gene (reference sequence).